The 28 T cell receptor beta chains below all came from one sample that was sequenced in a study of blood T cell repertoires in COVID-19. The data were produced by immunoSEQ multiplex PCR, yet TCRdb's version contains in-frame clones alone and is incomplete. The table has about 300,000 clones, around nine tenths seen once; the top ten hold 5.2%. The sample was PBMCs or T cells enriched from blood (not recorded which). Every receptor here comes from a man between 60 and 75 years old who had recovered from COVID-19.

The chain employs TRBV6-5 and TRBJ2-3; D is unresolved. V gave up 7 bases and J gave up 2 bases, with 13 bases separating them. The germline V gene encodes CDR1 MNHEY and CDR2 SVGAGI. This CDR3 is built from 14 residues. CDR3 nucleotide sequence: TGTGCCAGCATCCCAAGCCTATACACAGATACGCAGTATTTT. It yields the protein CASIPSLYTDTQYF.

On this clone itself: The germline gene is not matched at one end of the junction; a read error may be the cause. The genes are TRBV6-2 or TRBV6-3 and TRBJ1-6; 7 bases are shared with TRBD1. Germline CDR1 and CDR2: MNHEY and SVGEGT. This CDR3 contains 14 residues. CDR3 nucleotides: TGTGCCAGCAGTTACTACATAACCGACAGGGCGAACGACTTT. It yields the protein CASSYYITDRANDF.

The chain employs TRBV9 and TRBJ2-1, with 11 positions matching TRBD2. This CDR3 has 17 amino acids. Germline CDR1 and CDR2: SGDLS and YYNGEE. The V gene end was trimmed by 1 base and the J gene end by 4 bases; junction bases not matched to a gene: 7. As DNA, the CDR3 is TGTGCCAGCAGCGTATCTCTGACTAGCGGGACATACAATGAGCAGTTCTTC. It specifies CASSVSLTSGTYNEQFF.

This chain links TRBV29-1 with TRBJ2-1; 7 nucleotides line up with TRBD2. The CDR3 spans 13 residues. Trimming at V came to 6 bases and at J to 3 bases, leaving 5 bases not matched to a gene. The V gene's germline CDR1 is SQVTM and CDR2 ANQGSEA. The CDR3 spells CSVRAGSYNEQFF. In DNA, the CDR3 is TGCAGCGTGAGAGCGGGAAGCTACAATGAGCAGTTCTTC.

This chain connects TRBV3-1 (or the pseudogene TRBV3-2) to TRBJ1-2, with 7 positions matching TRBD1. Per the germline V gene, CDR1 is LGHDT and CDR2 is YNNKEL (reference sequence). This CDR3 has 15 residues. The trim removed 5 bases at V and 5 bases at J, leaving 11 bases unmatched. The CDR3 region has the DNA TGTGCCAGCAGCGATAACTGGGACAGAACTTATGGCTACACCTTC. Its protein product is CASSDNWDRTYGYTF.

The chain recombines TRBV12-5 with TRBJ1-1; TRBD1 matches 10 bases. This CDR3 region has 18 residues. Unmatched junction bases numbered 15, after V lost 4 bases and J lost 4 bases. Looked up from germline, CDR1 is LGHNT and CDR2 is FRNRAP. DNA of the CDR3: TGTGCTAGTGGTTCCGCGGGACAGGGGAGAGTTCGGGGCACTGAAGCTTTCTTT. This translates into CASGSAGQGRVRGTEAFF.

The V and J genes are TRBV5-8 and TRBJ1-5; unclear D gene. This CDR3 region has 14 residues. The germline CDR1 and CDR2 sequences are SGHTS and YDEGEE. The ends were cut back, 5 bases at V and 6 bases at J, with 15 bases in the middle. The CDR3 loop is CASRPSGWSQPQHF. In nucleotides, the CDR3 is TGTGCCAGCAGACCCAGCGGCTGGAGTCAGCCCCAGCATTTT.

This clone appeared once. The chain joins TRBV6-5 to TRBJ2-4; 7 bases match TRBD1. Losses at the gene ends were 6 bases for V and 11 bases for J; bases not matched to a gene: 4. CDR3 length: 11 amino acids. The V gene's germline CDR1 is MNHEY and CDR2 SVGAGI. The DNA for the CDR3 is TGTGCCAGCAGGGCAGGGGGTCTTCAGTACTTC. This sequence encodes CASRAGGLQYF.

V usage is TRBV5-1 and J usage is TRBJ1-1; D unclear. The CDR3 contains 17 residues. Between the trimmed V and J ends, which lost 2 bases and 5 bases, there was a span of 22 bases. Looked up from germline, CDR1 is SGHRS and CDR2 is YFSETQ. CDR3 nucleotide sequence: TGCGCCAGCAGCTTCGTCCGCCCGGCGGACTGGTATACTGAAGCTTTCTTT. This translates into CASSFVRPADWYTEAFF.

CDR3 loop: CASSATWGRDTQYF. The CDR3 DNA sequence: TGTGCCAGCAGTGCAACCTGGGGGAGGGATACGCAGTATTTT. The chain recombines TRBV25-1 with TRBJ2-3; a weak D match, TRBD2 (6 bases). Deletions cut 4 bases from V and 6 bases from J, with 14 bases between. Germline assignment: CDR1 MGHDK and CDR2 SYGVNS. This CDR3 is built from 14 residues. Using reference TRBV25-1 and TRBJ2-3 for the parts outside the CDR3, the full variable domain is EADIYQTPRYLVIGTGKKITLECSQTMGHDKMYWYQQDPGMELHLIHYSYGVNSTEKGDLSSESTVSRIRTEHFPLTLESARPSHTSQYLCASSATWGRDTQYFGPGTRLTVL.

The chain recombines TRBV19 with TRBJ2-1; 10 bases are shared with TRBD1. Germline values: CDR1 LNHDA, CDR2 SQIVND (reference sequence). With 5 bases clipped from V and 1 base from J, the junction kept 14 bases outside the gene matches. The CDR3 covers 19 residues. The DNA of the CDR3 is TGTGCCAGTAGTGCAAGGGACAGGGGCCCGTTAAGGTCCTACAATGAGCAGTTCTTC. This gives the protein CASSARDRGPLRSYNEQFF.

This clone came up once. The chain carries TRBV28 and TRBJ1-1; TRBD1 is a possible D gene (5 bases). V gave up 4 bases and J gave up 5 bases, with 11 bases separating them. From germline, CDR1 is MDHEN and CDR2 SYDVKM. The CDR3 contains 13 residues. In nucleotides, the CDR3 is TGTGCCAGCAGTTCAGGGATGATGACTGAAGCTTTCTTT. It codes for CASSSGMMTEAFF.

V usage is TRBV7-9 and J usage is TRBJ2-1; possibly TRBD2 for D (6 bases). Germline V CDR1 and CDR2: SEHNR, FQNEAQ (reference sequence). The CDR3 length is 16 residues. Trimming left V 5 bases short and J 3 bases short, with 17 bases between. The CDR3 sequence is CASSLATGTGYNEQFF. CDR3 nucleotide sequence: TGTGCCAGCAGCCTCGCCACCGGGACTGGCTACAATGAGCAGTTCTTC.

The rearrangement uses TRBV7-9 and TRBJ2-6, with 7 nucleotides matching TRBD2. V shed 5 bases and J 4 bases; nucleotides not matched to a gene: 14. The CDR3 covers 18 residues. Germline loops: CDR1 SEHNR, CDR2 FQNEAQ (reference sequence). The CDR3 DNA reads TGTGCCAGCAGCGCTCCCTTCGGGAGGAGTGCGGGGGCCAACGTCCTGACTTTC. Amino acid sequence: CASSAPFGRSAGANVLTF.

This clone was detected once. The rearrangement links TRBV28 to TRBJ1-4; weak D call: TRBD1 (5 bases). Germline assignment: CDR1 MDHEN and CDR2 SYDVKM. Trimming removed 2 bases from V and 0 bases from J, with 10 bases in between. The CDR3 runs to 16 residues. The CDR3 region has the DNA TGTGCCAGCAGTTTAGGGGTGGGGCCAACTAATGAAAAACTGTTTTTT. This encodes CASSLGVGPTNEKLFF.

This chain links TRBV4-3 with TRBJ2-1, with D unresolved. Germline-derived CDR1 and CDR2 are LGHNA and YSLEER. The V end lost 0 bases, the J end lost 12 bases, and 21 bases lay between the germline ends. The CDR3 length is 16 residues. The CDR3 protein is CASSQDLGLFRGRQFF. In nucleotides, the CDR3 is TGCGCCAGCAGCCAAGATCTCGGCTTGTTTCGCGGAAGGCAGTTCTTC.

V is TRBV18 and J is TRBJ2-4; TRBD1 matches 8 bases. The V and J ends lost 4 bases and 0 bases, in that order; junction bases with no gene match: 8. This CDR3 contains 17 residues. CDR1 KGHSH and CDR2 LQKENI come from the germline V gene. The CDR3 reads CASSRTDRAVAKNIQYF. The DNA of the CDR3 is TGTGCCAGCTCACGGACGGACAGGGCGGTAGCCAAAAACATTCAGTACTTC.

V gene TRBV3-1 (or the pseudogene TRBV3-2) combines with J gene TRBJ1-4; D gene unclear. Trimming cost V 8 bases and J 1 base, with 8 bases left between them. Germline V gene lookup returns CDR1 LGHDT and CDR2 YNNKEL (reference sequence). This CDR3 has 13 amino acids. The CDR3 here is CASSKRTNEKLFF. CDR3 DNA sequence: TGTGCCAGCTCAAAGCGAACTAATGAAAAACTGTTTTTT.

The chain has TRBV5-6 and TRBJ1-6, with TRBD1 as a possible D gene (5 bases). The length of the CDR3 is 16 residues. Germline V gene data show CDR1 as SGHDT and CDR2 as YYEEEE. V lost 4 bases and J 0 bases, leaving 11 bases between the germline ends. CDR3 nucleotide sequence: TGTGCCAGCAGCGCAGGGCCGGGCTCCTATAATTCACCCCTCCACTTT. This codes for CASSAGPGSYNSPLHF.

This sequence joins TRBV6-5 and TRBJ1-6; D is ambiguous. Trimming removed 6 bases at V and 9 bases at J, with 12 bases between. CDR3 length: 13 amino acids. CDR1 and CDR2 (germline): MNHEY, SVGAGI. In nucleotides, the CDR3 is TGTGCCAGCAGGGCCGGAGTGAGTTCACCCCTCCACTTT. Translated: CASRAGVSSPLHF.

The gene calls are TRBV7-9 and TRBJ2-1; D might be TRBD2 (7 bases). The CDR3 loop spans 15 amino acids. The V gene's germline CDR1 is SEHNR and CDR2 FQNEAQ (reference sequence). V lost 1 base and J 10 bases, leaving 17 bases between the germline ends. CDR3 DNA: TGTGCCAGCAGCTTAGGCGGGGGCTGGGACGGGGAGCAGTTCTTC. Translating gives CASSLGGGWDGEQFF.

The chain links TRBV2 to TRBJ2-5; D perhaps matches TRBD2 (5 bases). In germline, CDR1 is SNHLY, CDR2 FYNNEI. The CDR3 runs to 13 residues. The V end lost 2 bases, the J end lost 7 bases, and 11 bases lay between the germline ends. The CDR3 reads CASSERGWVTQYF. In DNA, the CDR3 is TGTGCCAGCAGTGAAAGAGGGTGGGTGACCCAGTACTTC.

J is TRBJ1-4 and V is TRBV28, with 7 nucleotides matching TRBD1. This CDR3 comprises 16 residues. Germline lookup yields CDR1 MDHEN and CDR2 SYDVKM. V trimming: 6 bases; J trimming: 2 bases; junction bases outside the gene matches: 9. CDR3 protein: CASSDRVFRTNEKLFF. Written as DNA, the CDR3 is TGTGCCAGCAGCGACAGGGTTTTCCGCACTAATGAAAAACTGTTTTTT.

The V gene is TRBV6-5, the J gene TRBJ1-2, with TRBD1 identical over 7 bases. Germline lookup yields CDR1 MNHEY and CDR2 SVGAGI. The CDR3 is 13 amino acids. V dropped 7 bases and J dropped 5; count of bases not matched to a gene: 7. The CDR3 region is CASKEGARYGYTF. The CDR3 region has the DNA TGTGCCAGCAAAGAGGGGGCGCGGTATGGCTACACCTTC.

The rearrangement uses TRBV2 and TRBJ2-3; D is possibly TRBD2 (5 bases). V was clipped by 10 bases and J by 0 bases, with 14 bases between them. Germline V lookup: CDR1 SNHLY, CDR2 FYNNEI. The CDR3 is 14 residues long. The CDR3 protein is CATEGWRSTDTQYF. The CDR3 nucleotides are TGTGCCACCGAGGGATGGAGAAGCACAGATACGCAGTATTTT.

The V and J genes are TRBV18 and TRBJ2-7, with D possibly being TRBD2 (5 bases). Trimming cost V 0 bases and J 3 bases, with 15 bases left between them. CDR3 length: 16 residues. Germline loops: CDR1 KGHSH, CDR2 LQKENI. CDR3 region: CASSPPGGSVSYEQYF. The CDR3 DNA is TGTGCCAGCTCACCACCTGGTGGTAGCGTCAGCTACGAGCAGTACTTC.

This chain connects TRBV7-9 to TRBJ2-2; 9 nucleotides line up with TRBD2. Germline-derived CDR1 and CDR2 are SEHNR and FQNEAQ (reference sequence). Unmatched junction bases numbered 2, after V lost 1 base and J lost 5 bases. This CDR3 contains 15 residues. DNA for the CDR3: TGTGCCAGCAGCTTAGGACTAGCGGAAACCGGGGAGCTGTTTTTT. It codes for CASSLGLAETGELFF.

In DNA, the CDR3 is TGTGCCAGCTCACGGGACAGGCCGCTCTCTGGAAACACCATATATTTT. This translates into CASSRDRPLSGNTIYF. The gene calls are TRBV18 and TRBJ1-3; TRBD1 matches at 8 bases. CDR1 and CDR2 from the germline V gene are KGHSH and LQKENI. This CDR3 is built from 16 residues. The junction had 5 bases not matched to a gene; V was cut back by 4 bases and J by 0 bases.